This passage covers 6 T cell receptor beta chains from one sample sequenced in a study of T cells in Graves' hyperthyroidism and ophthalmopathy (dated by TCRdb to the late 2010s). The library was obtained by multiplex PCR. TCRdb records Illumina HiSeq 2000 as the sequencer. The TCR beta CDR3 regions were amplified from the RNA transcripts. The TCR CDR3 was subjected to a first round of RT-PCR using the HTBI primer set and the Qiagen OneStep RT-PCR kit. The public reads were reprocessed in TCRdb via fastp at Q25 and MiXCR, keeping in-frame beta chains. Under each unique CDR3 protein, matching rows form one entry showing the most common genes and DNA. This sample has over 90,000 distinct CDR3 sequences in its table, and less than 55% of those were observed once. The ten largest make up 20% to 30% of the sample. Sequencing was carried out using blood. These receptors were collected from a man aged 40-49 years with Graves' hyperthyroidism.

V is TRBV7-8 and J is TRBJ1-4, with D unresolved. The CDR3 covers 12 residues. V shed 4 bases and J shed 11 bases, with 11 bases lying between them. Germline V CDR1 and CDR2: SGHVS, FQNEAQ. CDR3 region: CASSYLGGKLFF. CDR3 DNA: TGTGCCAGCAGCTACCTGGGCGGGAAACTGTTTTTT.

In its sample, this clonotype was seen many times. The CDR3 nucleotides read TGTGCCAGCAGCTTAGTAGCGGGATCCTACAATGAGCAGTTCTTC. The encoded protein is CASSLVAGSYNEQFF. The J gene is TRBJ2-1, the V gene TRBV7-3; TRBD2 matches 8 bases. This CDR3 region has 15 residues. CDR1 and CDR2 from the germline V gene are SGHTA and FQGTGA. Trimming removed 2 bases from V and 1 base from J; junction bases left unmatched: 1.

Comment on this clonotype: This may be a read error, as it is one base from a much larger clone. This sequence joins TRBV20-1 and TRBJ2-7, with TRBD2 as a possible D gene (6 bases). V dropped 2 bases and J dropped 2 bases, with 19 bases sitting between them. Germline CDR1 and CDR2: DFQATT and SNEGSKA (reference sequence). The CDR3 consists of 16 residues. The CDR3 sequence: CSARPPPGSFAYEQYF. Written as DNA, the CDR3 is TGCAGTGCTAGACCCCCCCCCGGGAGTTTCGCCTACGAGCAGTACTTC.

The V and J genes are TRBV19 and TRBJ2-1; D perhaps matches TRBD2 (7 bases). Between the trimmed V and J ends, which lost 4 bases and 9 bases, there was a span of 16 bases. This CDR3 has 14 residues. Germline CDR1 is LNHDA and CDR2 is SQIVND (reference sequence). CDR3 nucleotides: TGTGCCAGTAGTACCTCGGGGAGGGGGACTGAGCAGTTCTTC. It yields the protein CASSTSGRGTEQFF.

This sequence joins TRBV2 and TRBJ2-7, with TRBD2 matching over 7 bases. CDR1 is SNHLY, CDR2 FYNNEI, per germline. The CDR3 has 16 residues. Trimming at V came to 1 base and at J to 7 bases, leaving 13 bases not matched to a gene. CDR3 sequence reads: CASSEVAAGAGKEQYF. Written as DNA, the CDR3 is TGTGCCAGCAGTGAAGTAGCGGCGGGAGCTGGGAAGGAGCAGTACTTC.

There are many counts of this clonotype. The chain uses TRBV7-2 and TRBJ2-5; D call uncertain. CDR3 length equals 13 residues. With 2 bases removed from V and 5 bases from J, the gap between germline ends came to 9 bases. The germline CDR1 and CDR2 sequences are SGHTA and FQGNSA. The CDR3 nucleotides are TGTGCCAGCAGCTTAACCCAGGATGAGACCCAGTACTTC. Amino acids: CASSLTQDETQYF. The full variable domain, its missing parts supplied by reference TRBV7-2 and TRBJ2-5, is GAGVSQSPSNKVTEKGKDVELRCDPISGHTALYWYRQSLGQGLEFLIYFQGNSAPDKSGLPSDRFSAERTGGSVSTLTIQRTQQEDSAVYLCASSLTQDETQYFGPGTRLLVL.